This TCR beta chain derives from a study of cytomegalovirus exposure and HLA in healthy donors. Regarding the study as a whole: As was reported, the classifier diagnosed cytomegalovirus status with high specificity and sensitivity. Accurate predictions that matched the HLA-A and HLA-B alleles of most subjects were reportedly made from TCR beta sequences.

V dropped 1 base and J dropped 1 base, with 13 bases sitting between them. Germline CDR1 and CDR2: SGHNT and YENEEA. The CDR3 has 16 residues. Researchers ran the PCR with 60 Vbeta and 13 Jbeta primers. Measured with immunoSEQ multiplex PCR; TCRdb has only the in-frame clones, and not every one. This repertoire comprises approximately 120,000 clones; its ten largest clones make up roughly 0.94%. Regarding this clone: Its target is unknown.

The clonotype originates from a man aged 18 to 30 in good health and CMV-seronegative. The sequenced material came from PBMCs. The chain couples TRBV11-3 to TRBJ2-5; D is uncertain. CDR3 residues: CASSLGPPGPQETQYF. The DNA of the CDR3 is TGTGCCAGCAGCTTAGGTCCTCCCGGTCCCCAAGAGACCCAGTACTTC.